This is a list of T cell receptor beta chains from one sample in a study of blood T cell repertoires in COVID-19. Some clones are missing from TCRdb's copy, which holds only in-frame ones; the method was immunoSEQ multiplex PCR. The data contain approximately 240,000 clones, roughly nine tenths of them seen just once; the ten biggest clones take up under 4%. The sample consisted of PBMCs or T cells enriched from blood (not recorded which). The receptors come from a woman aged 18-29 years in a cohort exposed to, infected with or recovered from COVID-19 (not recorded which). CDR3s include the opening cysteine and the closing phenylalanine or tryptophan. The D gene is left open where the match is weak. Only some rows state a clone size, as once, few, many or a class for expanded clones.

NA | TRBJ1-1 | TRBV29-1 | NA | CSVWGHQNTEAFF | TGCAGCGTCTGGGGACATCAGAACACTGAAGCTTTCTTT
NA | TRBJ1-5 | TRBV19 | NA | CASSTHRDQPQHF | TGTGCCAGTAGTACCCACAGGGATCAGCCCCAGCATTTT
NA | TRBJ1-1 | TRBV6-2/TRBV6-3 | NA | CASSLQGITEAFF | TGTGCCAGCAGTTTGCAGGGGATCACTGAAGCTTTCTTT
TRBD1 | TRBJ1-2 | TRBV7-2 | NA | CASSSLGQGHYGYTF | TGTGCCAGCAGCTCATTAGGACAGGGGCACTATGGCTACACCTTC
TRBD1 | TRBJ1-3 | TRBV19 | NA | CASAGTASGNTIYF | TGTGCCAGCGCCGGGACAGCCTCTGGAAACACCATATATTTT
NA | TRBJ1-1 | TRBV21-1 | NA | CASSLTENTEAFF | TGTGCCAGCAGCCTGACAGAGAACACTGAAGCTTTCTTT
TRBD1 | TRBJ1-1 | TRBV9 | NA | CASRGTDEAFF | TGTGCCAGCAGAGGGACAGATGAAGCTTTCTTT
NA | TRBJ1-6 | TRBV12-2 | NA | CASRRPGTANSPLHF | TGTGCAAGTCGCCGCCCTGGGACAGCGAATTCACCCCTCCACTTT
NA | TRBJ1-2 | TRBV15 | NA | CATSLRQPTTTNYGYTF | TGTGCCACCAGCCTGCGACAGCCCACAACAACCAACTATGGCTACACCTTC
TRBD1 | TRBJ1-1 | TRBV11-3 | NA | CASSDRDRVTEAFF | TGTGCCAGCAGCGACCGGGACAGGGTCACTGAAGCTTTCTTT
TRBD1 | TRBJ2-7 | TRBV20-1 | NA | CSASQGATYEQYF | TGCAGTGCTAGTCAGGGGGCCACCTACGAGCAGTACTTC
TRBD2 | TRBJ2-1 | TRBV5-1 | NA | CASRLISGRNNEQFF | TGCGCCAGCCGCTTAATTAGCGGGAGGAACAATGAGCAGTTCTTC
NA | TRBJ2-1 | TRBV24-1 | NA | CATRPGLSNEQFF | TGTGCCACCAGACCGGGACTCTCTAATGAGCAGTTCTTC
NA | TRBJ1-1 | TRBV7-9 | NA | CASSPRWGEEAFF | TGTGCCAGCAGCCCACGGTGGGGGGAAGAAGCTTTCTTT
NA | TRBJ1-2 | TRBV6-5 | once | CASREDNYGYTF | TGTGCCAGCAGAGAGGATAACTATGGCTACACCTTC
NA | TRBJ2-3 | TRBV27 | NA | CASSLNEAGSTDTQYF | TGTGCCAGCAGTTTAAATGAGGCGGGTTCCACAGATACGCAGTATTTT
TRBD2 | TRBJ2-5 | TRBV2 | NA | CASRIAAGGLRYETQYF | TGTGCCAGCAGGATTGCCGCGGGGGGCCTTCGGTATGAGACCCAGTACTTC
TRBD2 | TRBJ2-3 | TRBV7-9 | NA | CASSLRAGEITDTQYF | TGTGCCAGCAGCTTAAGGGCGGGGGAAATCACAGATACGCAGTATTTT
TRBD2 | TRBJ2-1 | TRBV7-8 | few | CASSLARGGINEQFF | TGTGCCAGCAGCTTAGCTCGGGGGGGCATCAATGAGCAGTTCTTC
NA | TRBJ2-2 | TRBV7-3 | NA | CASSSQGEGELFF | TGTGCCAGCAGCTCACAGGGAGAAGGGGAGCTGTTTTTT
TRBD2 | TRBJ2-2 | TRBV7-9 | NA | CASSLGLASGELFF | TGTGCCAGCAGCTTGGGACTAGCCTCCGGGGAGCTGTTTTTT
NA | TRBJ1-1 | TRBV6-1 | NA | CASSEVYTEAFF | TGTGCCAGCAGTGAAGTATATACTGAAGCTTTCTTT
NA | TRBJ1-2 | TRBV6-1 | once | CASSESPGYGYTF | TGTGCCAGCAGTGAATCACCGGGCTATGGCTACACCTTC
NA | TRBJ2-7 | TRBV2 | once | CASSEMGGEQYF | TGTGCCAGCAGTGAAATGGGGGGCGAGCAGTACTTC
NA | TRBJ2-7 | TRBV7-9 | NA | CASSLGGDYEQYF | TGTGCCAGCAGCTTAGGGGGGGACTACGAGCAGTACTTC
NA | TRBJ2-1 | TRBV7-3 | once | CASSRPGTPYNEQFF | TGTGCCAGCAGCCGACCAGGGACTCCTTACAATGAGCAGTTCTTC
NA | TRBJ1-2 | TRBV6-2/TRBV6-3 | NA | CASSELNYGYTF | TGTGCCAGCAGCGAGCTAAACTATGGCTACACCTTC